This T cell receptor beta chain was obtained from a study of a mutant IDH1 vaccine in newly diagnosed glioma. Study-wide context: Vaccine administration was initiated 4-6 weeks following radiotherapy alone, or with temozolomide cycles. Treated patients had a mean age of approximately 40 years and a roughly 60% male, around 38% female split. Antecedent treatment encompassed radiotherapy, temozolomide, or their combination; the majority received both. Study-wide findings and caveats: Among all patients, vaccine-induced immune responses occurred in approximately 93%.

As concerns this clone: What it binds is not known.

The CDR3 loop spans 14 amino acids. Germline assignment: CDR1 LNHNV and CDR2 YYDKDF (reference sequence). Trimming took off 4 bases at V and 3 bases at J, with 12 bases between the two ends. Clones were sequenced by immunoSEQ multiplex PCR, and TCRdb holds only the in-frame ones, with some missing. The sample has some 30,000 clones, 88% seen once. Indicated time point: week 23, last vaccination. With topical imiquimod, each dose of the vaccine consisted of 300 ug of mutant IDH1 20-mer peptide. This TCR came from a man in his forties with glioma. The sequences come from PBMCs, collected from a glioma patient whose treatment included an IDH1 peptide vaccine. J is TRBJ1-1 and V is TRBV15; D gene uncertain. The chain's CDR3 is CATSIVRGDTEAFF. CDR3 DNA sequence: TGTGCCACCAGCATCGTCCGGGGAGACACTGAAGCTTTCTTT.